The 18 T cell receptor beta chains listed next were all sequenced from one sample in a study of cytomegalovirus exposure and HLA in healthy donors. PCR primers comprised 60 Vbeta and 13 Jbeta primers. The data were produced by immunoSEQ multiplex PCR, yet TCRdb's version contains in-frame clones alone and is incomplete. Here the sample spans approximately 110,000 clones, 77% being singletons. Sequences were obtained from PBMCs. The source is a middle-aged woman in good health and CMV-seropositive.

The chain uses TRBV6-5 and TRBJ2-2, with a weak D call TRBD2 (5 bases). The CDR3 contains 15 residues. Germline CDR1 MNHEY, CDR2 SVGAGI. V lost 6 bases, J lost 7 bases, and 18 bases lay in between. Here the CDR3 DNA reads TGTGCCAGCAGCCCTCCCCGCGGGCTTGGCGGGGAGCTGTTTTTT. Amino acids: CASSPPRGLGGELFF.

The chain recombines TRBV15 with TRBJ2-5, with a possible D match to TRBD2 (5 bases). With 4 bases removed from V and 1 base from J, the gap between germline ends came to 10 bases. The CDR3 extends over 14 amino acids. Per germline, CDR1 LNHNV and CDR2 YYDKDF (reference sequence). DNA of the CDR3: TGTGCCACCAGCATGTTGGACTTCCAAGAGACCCAGTACTTC. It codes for CATSMLDFQETQYF.

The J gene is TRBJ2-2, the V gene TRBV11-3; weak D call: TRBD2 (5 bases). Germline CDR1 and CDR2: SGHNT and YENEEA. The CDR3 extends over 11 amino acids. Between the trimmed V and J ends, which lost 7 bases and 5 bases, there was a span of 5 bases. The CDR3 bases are TGTGCCAGCAAGCGGACCGGGGAGCTGTTTTTT. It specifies CASKRTGELFF. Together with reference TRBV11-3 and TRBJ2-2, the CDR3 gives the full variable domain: EAGVVQSPRYKIIEKKQPVAFWCNPISGHNTLYWYLQNLGQGPELLIRYENEEAVDDSQLPKDRFSAERLKGVDSTLKIQPAELGDSAVYLCASKRTGELFFGEGSRLTVL.

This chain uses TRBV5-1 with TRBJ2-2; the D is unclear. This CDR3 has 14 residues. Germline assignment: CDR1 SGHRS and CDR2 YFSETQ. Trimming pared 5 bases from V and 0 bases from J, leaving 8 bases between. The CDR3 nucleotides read TGCGCCAGCAGAGAGACTCCGAACACCGGGGAGCTGTTTTTT. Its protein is CASRETPNTGELFF.

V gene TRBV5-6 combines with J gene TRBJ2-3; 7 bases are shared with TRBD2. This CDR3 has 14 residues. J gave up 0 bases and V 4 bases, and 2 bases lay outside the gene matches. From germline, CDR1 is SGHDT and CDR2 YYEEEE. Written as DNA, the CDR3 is TGTGCCAGCAGCGGGGGGGAAAGCACAGATACGCAGTATTTT. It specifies CASSGGESTDTQYF.

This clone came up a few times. The CDR3 region is CASSPGLQETQYF. As DNA, the CDR3 is TGCGCCAGCAGCCCCGGACTCCAAGAGACCCAGTACTTC. The genes are TRBV5-1 and TRBJ2-5, with TRBD2 as a possible D gene (5 bases). Trimming left V 4 bases short and J 1 base short, with 8 bases between. Germline V CDR1 and CDR2: SGHRS, YFSETQ. CDR3 size: 13 residues.

Here the CDR3 reads CATSRGSGQGSTDTQYF. CDR3 bases: TGTGCCACCAGCAGGGGATCGGGACAGGGAAGCACAGATACGCAGTATTTT. The V and J genes are TRBV15 and TRBJ2-3, with TRBD1 matching 9 bases. CDR1 and CDR2 (germline): LNHNV, YYDKDF (reference sequence). The J segment lost 0 bases and the V segment lost 3 bases, leaving 7 bases of the junction unmatched. The CDR3 contains 17 residues.

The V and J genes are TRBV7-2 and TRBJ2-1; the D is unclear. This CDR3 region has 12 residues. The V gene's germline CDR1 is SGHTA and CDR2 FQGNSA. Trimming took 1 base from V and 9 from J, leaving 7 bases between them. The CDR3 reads CASSLVRSEQFF. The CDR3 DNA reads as TGTGCCAGCAGCTTAGTTCGTAGTGAGCAGTTCTTC. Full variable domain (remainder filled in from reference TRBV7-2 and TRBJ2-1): GAGVSQSPSNKVTEKGKDVELRCDPISGHTALYWYRQSLGQGLEFLIYFQGNSAPDKSGLPSDRFSAERTGGSVSTLTIQRTQQEDSAVYLCASSLVRSEQFFGPGTRLTVL.

Here the CDR3 reads CASSKVGRAGGPYEQYF. The CDR3 DNA reads TGTGCCAGCAGCAAAGTGGGCCGGGCGGGAGGGCCCTACGAGCAGTACTTC. V usage is TRBV21-1 and J usage is TRBJ2-7; the DNA was not used to check the table's D call, TRBD2. TRBV21-1 is annotated as a pseudogene. The CDR3 sequence is 17 residues long.

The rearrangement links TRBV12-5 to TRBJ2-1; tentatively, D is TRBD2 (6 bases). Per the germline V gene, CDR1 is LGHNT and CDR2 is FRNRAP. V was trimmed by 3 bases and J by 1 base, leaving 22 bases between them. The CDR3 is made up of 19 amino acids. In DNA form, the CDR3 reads TGTGCTAGTGGTTTTCACTCTCCGGTTAGCGGAAGATCCTACAATGAGCAGTTCTTC. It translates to CASGFHSPVSGRSYNEQFF.

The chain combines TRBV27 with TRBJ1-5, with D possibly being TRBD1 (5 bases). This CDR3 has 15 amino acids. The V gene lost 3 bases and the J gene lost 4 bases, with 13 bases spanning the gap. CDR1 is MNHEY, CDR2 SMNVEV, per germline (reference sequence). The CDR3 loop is CASSFGQSRNQPQHF. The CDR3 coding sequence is TGTGCCAGCAGTTTCGGACAATCAAGGAATCAGCCCCAGCATTTT.

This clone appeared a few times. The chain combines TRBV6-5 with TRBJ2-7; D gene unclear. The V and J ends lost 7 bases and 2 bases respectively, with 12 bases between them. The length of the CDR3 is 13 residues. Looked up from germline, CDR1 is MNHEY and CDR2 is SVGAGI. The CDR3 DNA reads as TGTGCCAGCATGTTGGCCGCCCCCTACGAGCAGTACTTC. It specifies CASMLAAPYEQYF.

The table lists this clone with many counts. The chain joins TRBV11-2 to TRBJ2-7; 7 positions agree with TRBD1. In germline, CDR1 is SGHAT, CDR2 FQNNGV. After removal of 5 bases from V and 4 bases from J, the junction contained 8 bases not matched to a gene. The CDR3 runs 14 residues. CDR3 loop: CASSHRDRNYEQYF. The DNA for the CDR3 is TGTGCCAGCAGCCACCGGGACAGAAATTACGAGCAGTACTTC.

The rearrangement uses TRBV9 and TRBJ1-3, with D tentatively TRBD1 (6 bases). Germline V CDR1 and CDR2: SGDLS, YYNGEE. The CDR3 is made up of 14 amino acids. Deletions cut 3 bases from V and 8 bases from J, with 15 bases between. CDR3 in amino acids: CASSASTGKDTIYF. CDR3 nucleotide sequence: TGTGCCAGCAGCGCTAGTACAGGGAAGGACACCATATATTTT.

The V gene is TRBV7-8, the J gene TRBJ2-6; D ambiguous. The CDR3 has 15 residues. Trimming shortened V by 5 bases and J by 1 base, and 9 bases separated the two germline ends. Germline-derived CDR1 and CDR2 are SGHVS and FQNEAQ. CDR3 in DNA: TGTGCCAGCAGCGTAGGGCTTTCTGGGGCCAACGTCCTGACTTTC. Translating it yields CASSVGLSGANVLTF.

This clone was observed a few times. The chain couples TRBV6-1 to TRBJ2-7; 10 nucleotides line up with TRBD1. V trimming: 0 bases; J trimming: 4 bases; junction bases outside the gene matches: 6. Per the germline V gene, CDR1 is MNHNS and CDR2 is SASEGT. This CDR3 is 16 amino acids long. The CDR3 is CASSEAAGDRGYEQYF. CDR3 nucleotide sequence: TGTGCCAGCAGTGAAGCAGCGGGGGACAGGGGTTACGAGCAGTACTTC.

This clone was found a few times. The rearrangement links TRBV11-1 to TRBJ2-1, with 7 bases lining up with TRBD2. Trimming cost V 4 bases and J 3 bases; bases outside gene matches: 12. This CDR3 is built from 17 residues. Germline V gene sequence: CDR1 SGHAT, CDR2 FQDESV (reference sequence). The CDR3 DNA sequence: TGTGCCAGCAGCTCCGGATCTAGCGGTCTATTCTACAATGAGCAGTTCTTC. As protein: CASSSGSSGLFYNEQFF.

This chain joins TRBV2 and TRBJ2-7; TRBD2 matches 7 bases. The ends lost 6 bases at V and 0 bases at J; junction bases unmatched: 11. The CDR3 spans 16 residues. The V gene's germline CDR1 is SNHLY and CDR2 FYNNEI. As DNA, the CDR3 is TGTGCCAGCAGGGGGGGGGTGGGCACCTCCTCCTACGAGCAGTACTTC. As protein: CASRGGVGTSSYEQYF.